A single sample is the source of the 15 T cell receptor beta chains below, sequenced in a study of blood T cells in healthy people across ages. Together with a sample-barcoded 5' primer, a J-beta primer mix was included in a second PCR lasting roughly 7 to 11 cycles. TCRdb re-called the 5' RACE reads with MiXCR, one entry per CDR3 protein. Of some 1.8 million distinct CDR3 sequences in the sample, 30% to 40% are singletons; the top ten hold 23%. The source material was blood. All receptors derive from a human donor in good health.

The V call is TRBV7-2, the J call TRBJ2-1, with no clear D. The length of the CDR3 is 19 residues. Germline V CDR1 and CDR2: SGHTA, FQGNSA. The V end lost 1 base, the J end lost 5 bases, and 24 bases lay between the germline ends. This chain's CDR3 is CASSLVGGDEAARDNEQFF. CDR3 nucleotides: TGTGCCAGCAGCTTAGTCGGTGGGGATGAGGCGGCCCGGGACAATGAGCAGTTCTTC.

The chain links TRBV20-1 to TRBJ2-3; 15 bases agree with TRBD2. This CDR3 region has 13 residues. CDR1 DFQATT and CDR2 SNEGSKA come from the germline V gene (reference sequence). Losses at the gene ends were 5 bases for V and 14 bases for J; bases not matched to a gene: 8. CDR3 nucleotide sequence: TGCAGTGCTCACGGACTAGCGGGGGGGCCATGGTATTTT. Its translation: CSAHGLAGGPWYF.

The chain couples TRBV29-1 to TRBJ2-3, with 9 bases identical to TRBD2. CDR3 length: 13 residues. Per germline, CDR1 SQVTM and CDR2 ANQGSEA. The V gene end was trimmed by 4 bases and the J gene end by 4 bases; junction bases not matched to a gene: 3. CDR3 DNA: TGCAGCGTTGTGGCGGGGGGGTCAGATACGCAGTATTTT. This codes for CSVVAGGSDTQYF.

The rearrangement joins TRBV28 to TRBJ2-7; D is uncertain. Per germline, CDR1 MDHEN and CDR2 SYDVKM. This CDR3 has 16 amino acids. Trimming pared 6 bases from V and 2 bases from J, leaving 20 bases between. CDR3 region: CASRVSGETLTYEQYF. The CDR3 nucleotides read TGTGCCAGCAGGGTATCGGGCGAGACGCTTACCTACGAGCAGTACTTC.

This rearrangement joins TRBV6-1 to TRBJ2-3; 8 nucleotides align to TRBD2. From germline, CDR1 is MNHNS and CDR2 SASEGT. The CDR3 has 15 amino acids. The V gene end was trimmed by 7 bases and the J gene end by 2 bases; junction bases not matched to a gene: 8. The CDR3 region has the DNA TGTGCCAGCAATAAAATAGCGGGGTACACAGATACGCAGTATTTT. Protein: CASNKIAGYTDTQYF.

The chain recombines TRBV7-2 with TRBJ2-4; 8 bases match TRBD1. This CDR3 is 13 amino acids long. In germline, CDR1 is SGHTA, CDR2 FQGNSA. With 1 base clipped from V and 14 bases from J, the junction kept 7 bases outside the gene matches. CDR3 protein: CASSLVDRGSEYF. The CDR3 DNA is TGTGCCAGCAGCTTAGTTGACAGGGGTTCTGAGTACTTC.

The chain uses TRBV6-6 and TRBJ1-6, with D uncertain. The ends were cut back, 6 bases at V and 6 bases at J, with 9 bases in the middle. Germline V gene lookup returns CDR1 MNHNY and CDR2 SVGAGI (reference sequence). The CDR3 has 13 amino acids. The CDR3 spells CASSWEGNSPLHF. Written as DNA, the CDR3 is TGTGCCAGCAGCTGGGAGGGTAATTCACCCCTCCACTTT.

V is TRBV27 and J is TRBJ1-2; D ambiguous. The V gene lost 3 bases and the J gene lost 7 bases, with 18 bases spanning the gap. The CDR3 has 15 residues. Looked up from germline, CDR1 is MNHEY and CDR2 is SMNVEV (reference sequence). DNA of the CDR3: TGTGCCAGCAGTTTCTTGGGCCTTGAGGGAACTGGCTACACCTTC. It codes for CASSFLGLEGTGYTF.

This clonotype has just a few counts. The chain combines TRBV24-1 with TRBJ1-2, with D hard to call. Looked up from germline, CDR1 is KGHDR and CDR2 is SFDVKD. The CDR3 extends over 11 amino acids. V was pared by 9 bases and J by 2 bases, with 6 bases between. In nucleotides, the CDR3 is TGTGCCACCGGGGTGAACTATGGCTACACCTTC. It codes for CATGVNYGYTF.

The sample holds many counts of this clonotype. J is TRBJ2-5 and V is TRBV29-1, with D tentatively TRBD1 or TRBD2 (6 bases each). V gave up 6 bases and J gave up 3 bases, with 17 bases separating them. Germline values: CDR1 SQVTM, CDR2 ANQGSEA. The CDR3 has 14 residues. In nucleotides, the CDR3 is TGCAGCGTGGCCAGGGGTAGCGGTAAAGAGACCCAGTACTTC. It specifies CSVARGSGKETQYF. Based on the CDR3 plus reference TRBV29-1 and TRBJ2-5, the full variable domain is SAVISQKPSRDICQRGTSLTIQCQVDSQVTMMFWYRQQPGQSLTLIATANQGSEATYESGFVIDKFPISRPNLTFSTLTVSNMSPEDSSIYLCSVARGSGKETQYFGPGTRLLVL.

V is TRBV6-5 and J is TRBJ1-2, with a tentative D call TRBD1 (5 bases). CDR3 length: 14 amino acids. The germline CDR1 and CDR2 sequences are MNHEY and SVGAGI. Trimming took off 2 bases at V and 4 bases at J, with 11 bases between the two ends. CDR3: CASSYRGVSYGYTF. DNA of the CDR3: TGTGCCAGCAGTTACCGGGGGGTATCCTATGGCTACACCTTC.

This clonotype was detected only a few times. The chain joins TRBV27 to TRBJ2-7; tentatively, D is TRBD2 (5 bases). The V gene lost 3 bases and the J gene lost 4 bases, with 16 bases spanning the gap. Germline loops: CDR1 MNHEY, CDR2 SMNVEV (reference sequence). This CDR3 is built from 15 residues. In nucleotides, the CDR3 is TGTGCCAGCAGTTTTTTGGCGGGCCTTTCATACGAGCAGTACTTC. As protein: CASSFLAGLSYEQYF.

The gene calls are TRBV7-2 and TRBJ2-4; no definite D call. The better agreement between TRBJ2-7 and the DNA end casts doubt on the J call. Germline values: CDR1 SGHTA, CDR2 FQGNSA. The CDR3 runs to 14 residues. CDR3 DNA sequence: TGTGCCAGCAGCTTATCACGGTCAAACTACGAGCAGTACTTC. Its translation is CASSLSRSNYEQYF.

This clonotype has a count of ten or more. The gene calls are TRBV2 and TRBJ1-1; unclear D gene. CDR1 and CDR2 (germline): SNHLY, FYNNEI. This CDR3 comprises 16 residues. Trimming took 3 bases from V and 4 from J, leaving 18 bases between them. CDR3 loop: CASSDLVGLRGTEAFF. DNA of the CDR3: TGTGCCAGCAGTGACCTCGTGGGGTTACGAGGCACTGAAGCTTTCTTT.

The rearrangement links TRBV5-1 to TRBJ2-1, with D maybe TRBD1 (5 bases). V gave up 1 base and J gave up 0 bases, with 14 bases separating them. The germline CDR1 and CDR2 sequences are SGHRS and YFSETQ. The CDR3 contains 17 residues. In DNA form, the CDR3 reads TGCGCCAGCAGCTTGAGCAGGGCCACGGGCTCCTACAATGAGCAGTTCTTC. As protein: CASSLSRATGSYNEQFF.